The count of the clone carrying this T cell receptor (beta chain) is one. Its target is unknown. This sample is part of a study of T cell repertoires in cytomegalovirus infection. Whole-study context: CMV epitopes, recently identified HLA-C-restricted and well-studied HLA-B-restricted, were used. CMV infection and matching HLA type were both indicated by public TCR beta signatures.

TCRdb re-called the reads through MiXCR, storing one row per CDR3 protein. This table holds some 590,000 distinct CDR3 sequences, roughly 43% found once. Sequencing used cultured PBMCs, obtained from culture after CMV antigen stimulation. This sequence originates from a human donor in good health (CMV status not recorded). Some clones in this sample may be carry-over from other donors' samples.

Here the CDR3 DNA reads TGCGCCAGCAGCCTTAGCGTGGGTTATAGCGATGAGCAGTTCTTC. It specifies CASSLSVGYSDEQFF. The chain carries TRBV5-1 and TRBJ2-1, with a tentative D call TRBD2 (5 bases). The V gene lost 4 bases and the J gene lost 8 bases, with 19 bases spanning the gap. Per the germline V gene, CDR1 is SGHRS and CDR2 is YFSETQ. This CDR3 is 15 amino acids long.